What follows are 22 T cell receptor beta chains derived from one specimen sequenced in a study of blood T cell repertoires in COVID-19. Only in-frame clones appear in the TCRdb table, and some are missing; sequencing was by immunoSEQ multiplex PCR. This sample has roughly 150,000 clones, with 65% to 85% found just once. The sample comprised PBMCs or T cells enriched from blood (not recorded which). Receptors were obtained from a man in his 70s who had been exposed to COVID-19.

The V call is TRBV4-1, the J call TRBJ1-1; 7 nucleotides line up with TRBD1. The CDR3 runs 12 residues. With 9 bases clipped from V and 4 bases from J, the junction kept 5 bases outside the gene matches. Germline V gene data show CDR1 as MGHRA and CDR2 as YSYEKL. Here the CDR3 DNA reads TGCGCCAGTAGACAGGGTGGCACTGAAGCTTTCTTT. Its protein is CASRQGGTEAFF.

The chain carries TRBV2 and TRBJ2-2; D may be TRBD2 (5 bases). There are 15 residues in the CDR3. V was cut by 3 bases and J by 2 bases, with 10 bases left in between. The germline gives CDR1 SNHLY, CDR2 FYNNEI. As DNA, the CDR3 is TGTGCCAGCAGTGACAGGACTCGTAACACCGGGGAGCTGTTTTTT. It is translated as CASSDRTRNTGELFF.

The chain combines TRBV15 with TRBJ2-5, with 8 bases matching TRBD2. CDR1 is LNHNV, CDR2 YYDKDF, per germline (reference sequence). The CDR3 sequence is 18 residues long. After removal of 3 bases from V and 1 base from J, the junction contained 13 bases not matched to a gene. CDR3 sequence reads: CATSSGFMGGGTQETQYF. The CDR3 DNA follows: TGTGCCACCAGCAGTGGATTTATGGGCGGGGGGACCCAAGAGACCCAGTACTTC.

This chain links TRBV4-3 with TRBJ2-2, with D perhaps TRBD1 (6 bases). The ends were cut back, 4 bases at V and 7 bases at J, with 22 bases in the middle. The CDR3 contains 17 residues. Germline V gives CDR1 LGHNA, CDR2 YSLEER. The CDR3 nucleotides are TGCGCCAGCAGCCTAAAAGGGGTAGGACAGATAGACGGGGAGCTGTTTTTT. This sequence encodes CASSLKGVGQIDGELFF.

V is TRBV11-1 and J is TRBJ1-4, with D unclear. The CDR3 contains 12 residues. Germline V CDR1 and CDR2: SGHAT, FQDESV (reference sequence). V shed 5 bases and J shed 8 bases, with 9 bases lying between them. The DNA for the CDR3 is TGTGCCAGCAGCGTACTGGGCGAAAAACTGTTTTTT. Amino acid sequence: CASSVLGEKLFF.

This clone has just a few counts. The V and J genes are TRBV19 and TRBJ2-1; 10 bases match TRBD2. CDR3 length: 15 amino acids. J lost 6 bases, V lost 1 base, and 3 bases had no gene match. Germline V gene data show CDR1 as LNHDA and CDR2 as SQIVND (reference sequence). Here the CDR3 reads CASSIVSGRPNEQFF. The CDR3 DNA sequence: TGTGCCAGTAGTATAGTTAGCGGGAGGCCCAATGAGCAGTTCTTC.

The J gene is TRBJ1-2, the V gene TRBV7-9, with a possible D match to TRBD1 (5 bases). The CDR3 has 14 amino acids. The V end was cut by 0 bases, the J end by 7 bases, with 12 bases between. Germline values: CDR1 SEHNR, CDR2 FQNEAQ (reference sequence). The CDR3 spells CASSLAGSGGGYTF. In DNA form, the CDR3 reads TGTGCCAGCAGCTTAGCGGGATCCGGGGGTGGCTACACCTTC.

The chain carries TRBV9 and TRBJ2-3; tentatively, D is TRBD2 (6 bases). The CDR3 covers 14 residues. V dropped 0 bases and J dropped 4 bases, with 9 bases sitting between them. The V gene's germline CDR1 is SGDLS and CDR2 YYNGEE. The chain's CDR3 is CASSVAGVADTQYF. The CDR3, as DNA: TGTGCCAGCAGCGTAGCGGGGGTGGCAGATACGCAGTATTTT.

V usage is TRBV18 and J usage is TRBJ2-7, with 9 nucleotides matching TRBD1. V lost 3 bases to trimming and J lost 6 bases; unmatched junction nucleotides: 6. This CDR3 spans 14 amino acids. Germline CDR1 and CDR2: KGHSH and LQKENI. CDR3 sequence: CASSPGQGGSEQYF. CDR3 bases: TGTGCCAGCTCACCGGGACAGGGAGGGTCCGAGCAGTACTTC.

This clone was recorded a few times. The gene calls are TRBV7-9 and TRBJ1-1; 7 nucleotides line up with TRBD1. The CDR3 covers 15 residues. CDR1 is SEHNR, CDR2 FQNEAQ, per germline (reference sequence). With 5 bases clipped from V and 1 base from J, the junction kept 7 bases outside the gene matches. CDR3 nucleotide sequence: TGTGCCAGCAGCCAGGGACAGAAAAAGAACACTGAAGCTTTCTTT. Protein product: CASSQGQKKNTEAFF.

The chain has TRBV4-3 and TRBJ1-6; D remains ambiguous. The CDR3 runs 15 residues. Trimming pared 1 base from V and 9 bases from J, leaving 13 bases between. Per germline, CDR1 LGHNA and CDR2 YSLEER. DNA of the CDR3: TGCGCCAGCAGCCAAGGAACTGGTAGAGGTTCACCCCTCCACTTT. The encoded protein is CASSQGTGRGSPLHF.

CDR3 coding DNA: TGCAGCGTTCGGGGGATAAGCGACGAGCAGTACTTC. It is translated as CSVRGISDEQYF. This chain joins TRBV29-1 and TRBJ2-7, with D possibly TRBD2 on 6 matching bases. Germline CDR1 is SQVTM and CDR2 is ANQGSEA. This CDR3 is 12 amino acids long. The V gene lost 5 bases and the J gene lost 5 bases, with 13 bases spanning the gap.

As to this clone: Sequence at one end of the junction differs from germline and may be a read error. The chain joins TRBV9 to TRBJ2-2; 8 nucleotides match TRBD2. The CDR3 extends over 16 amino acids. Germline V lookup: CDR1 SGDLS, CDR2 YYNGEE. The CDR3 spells CASSPLSGGTTRELFF. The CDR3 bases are TGTGCCAGCAGCCCCCTTTCGGGGGGGACCACCAGGGAGCTGTTTTTT.

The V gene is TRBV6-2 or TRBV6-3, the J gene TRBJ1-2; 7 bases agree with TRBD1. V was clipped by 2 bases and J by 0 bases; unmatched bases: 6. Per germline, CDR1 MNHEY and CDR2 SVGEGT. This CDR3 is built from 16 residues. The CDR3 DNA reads TGTGCCAGCAGTTACCTACAGGGGACAGCTAACTATGGCTACACCTTC. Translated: CASSYLQGTANYGYTF.

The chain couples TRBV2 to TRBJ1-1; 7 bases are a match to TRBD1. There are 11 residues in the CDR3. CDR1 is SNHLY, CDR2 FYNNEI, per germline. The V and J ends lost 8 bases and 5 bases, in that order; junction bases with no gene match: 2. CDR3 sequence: CASQQGTEAFF. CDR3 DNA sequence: TGTGCCAGCCAACAGGGGACTGAAGCTTTCTTT.

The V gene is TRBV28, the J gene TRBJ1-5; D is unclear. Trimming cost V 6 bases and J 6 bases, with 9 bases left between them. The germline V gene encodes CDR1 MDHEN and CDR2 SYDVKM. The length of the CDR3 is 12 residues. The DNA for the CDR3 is TGTGCCAGCAGGCCCTCGGGTCAGCCCCAGCATTTT. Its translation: CASRPSGQPQHF. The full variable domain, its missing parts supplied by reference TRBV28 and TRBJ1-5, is DVKVTQSSRYLVKRTGEKVFLECVQDMDHENMFWYRQDPGLGLRLIYFSYDVKMKEKGDIPEGYSVSREKKERFSLILESASTNQTSMYLCASRPSGQPQHFGDGTRLSIL.

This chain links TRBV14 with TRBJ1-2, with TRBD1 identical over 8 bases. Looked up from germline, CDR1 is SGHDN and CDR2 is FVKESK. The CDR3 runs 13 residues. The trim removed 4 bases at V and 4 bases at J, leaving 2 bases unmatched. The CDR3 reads CASSPGGIYGYTF. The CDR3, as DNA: TGTGCCAGCAGCCCAGGGGGCATCTATGGCTACACCTTC.

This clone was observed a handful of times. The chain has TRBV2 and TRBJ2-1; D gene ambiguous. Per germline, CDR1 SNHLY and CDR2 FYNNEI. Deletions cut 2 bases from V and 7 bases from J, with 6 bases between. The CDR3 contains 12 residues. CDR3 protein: CASSETRNEQFF. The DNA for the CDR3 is TGTGCCAGCAGTGAAACTCGTAATGAGCAGTTCTTC.

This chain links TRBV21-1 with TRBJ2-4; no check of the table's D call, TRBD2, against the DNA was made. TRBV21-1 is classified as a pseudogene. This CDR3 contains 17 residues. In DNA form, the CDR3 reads TGTGCCAGCAGCAAAGAGCGAATAGCGGGAGCCAAAAACATTCAGTACTTC. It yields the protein CASSKERIAGAKNIQYF.

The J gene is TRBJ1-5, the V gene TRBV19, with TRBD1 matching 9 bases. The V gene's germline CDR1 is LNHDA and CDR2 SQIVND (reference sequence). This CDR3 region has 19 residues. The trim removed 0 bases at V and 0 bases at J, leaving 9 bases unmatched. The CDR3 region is CASSIDPGTGSYSNQPQHF. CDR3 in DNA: TGTGCCAGTAGTATAGATCCCGGGACAGGGTCTTATAGCAATCAGCCCCAGCATTTT.

The CDR3 protein is CASSYSGSEAFF. The CDR3 DNA reads as TGTGCCAGCAGTTACTCGGGGAGTGAAGCTTTCTTT. The chain combines TRBV6-5 with TRBJ1-1; D not resolved. CDR1 and CDR2 from the germline V gene are MNHEY and SVGAGI. V was pared by 0 bases and J by 7 bases, with 6 bases between. The CDR3 loop spans 12 amino acids.

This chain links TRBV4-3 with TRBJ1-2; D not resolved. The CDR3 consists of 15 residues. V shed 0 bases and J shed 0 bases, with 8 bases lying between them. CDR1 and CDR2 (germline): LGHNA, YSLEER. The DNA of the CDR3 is TGCGCCAGCAGCCAAGATCGGGAAGCTAACTATGGCTACACCTTC. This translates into CASSQDREANYGYTF.